Shown below are 21 T cell receptor beta chains from a single sample sequenced in a study of T cell changes during pregnancy in multiple sclerosis. The assay was immunoSEQ multiplex PCR, and TCRdb's table has in-frame clones only and misses some. The data show 75,000 to 95,000 clones, with about 92% seen just once and about 1.5% held by the top ten. Sequenced material: peripheral blood, taken in the first trimester of pregnancy. These receptors originate from a female donor with multiple sclerosis, enrolled in a pregnancy study.

The J gene is TRBJ2-1, the V gene TRBV9; 11 bases align to TRBD2. The CDR3 has 16 residues. The ends lost 2 bases at V and 0 bases at J; junction bases unmatched: 1. Germline V CDR1 and CDR2: SGDLS, YYNGEE. The DNA of the CDR3 is TGTGCCAGCAGCGTCGGGACTAGCGGCTCCTACAATGAGCAGTTCTTC. Protein: CASSVGTSGSYNEQFF.

The chain employs TRBV5-1 and TRBJ1-4; D remains ambiguous. This CDR3 contains 15 residues. CDR1 is SGHRS and CDR2 is YFSETQ in the germline V gene. The V and J ends lost 1 base and 4 bases respectively, with 11 bases between them. DNA of the CDR3: TGCGCCAGCAGCTTGCTGAGCGGAGTTAATGAAAAACTGTTTTTT. Its protein product is CASSLLSGVNEKLFF.

V gene TRBV13 combines with J gene TRBJ1-2, with D tentatively TRBD1 (5 bases). V lost 6 bases, J lost 4 bases, and 12 bases lay in between. CDR3 length: 13 amino acids. Per germline, CDR1 PRHDT and CDR2 FYEKMQ (reference sequence). CDR3 amino acids: CASSSTGPYGYTF. The CDR3 DNA reads TGTGCCAGCAGTTCCACAGGTCCCTATGGCTACACCTTC.

This sequence joins TRBV29-1 and TRBJ2-5, with 10 bases fitting TRBD2. CDR3 size: 12 residues. Germline V gene lookup returns CDR1 SQVTM and CDR2 ANQGSEA. The ends lost 7 bases at V and 4 bases at J; junction bases unmatched: 3. CDR3 region: CSGRLAGETQYF. Here the CDR3 DNA reads TGCAGCGGTCGACTAGCGGGAGAGACCCAGTACTTC.

The chain recombines TRBV5-1 with TRBJ2-3; tentative D call: TRBD2 (6 bases). The CDR3 runs to 14 residues. Germline CDR1 is SGHRS and CDR2 is YFSETQ. V shed 6 bases and J shed 4 bases, with 15 bases lying between them. CDR3 protein: CASTTGDYADTQYF. The CDR3 DNA follows: TGCGCCAGCACGACGGGAGATTACGCAGATACGCAGTATTTT.

The chain recombines TRBV7-8 with TRBJ1-1; D is uncertain. The CDR3 covers 16 residues. V lost 1 base, J lost 1 base, and 13 bases lay in between. Per germline, CDR1 SGHVS and CDR2 FQNEAQ. The chain's CDR3 is CASSLDGPGKNTEAFF. The CDR3 DNA reads TGTGCCAGCAGCTTAGACGGGCCCGGGAAGAACACTGAAGCTTTCTTT.

With respect to this clone: The sample contains more than one DNA sequence encoding this CDR3. The chain uses TRBV28 and TRBJ1-2; 9 bases fit TRBD1. There are 12 residues in the CDR3. With V trimmed by 6 bases and J by 7 bases, 3 bases remained unmatched. Germline loops: CDR1 MDHEN, CDR2 SYDVKM. CDR3 sequence reads: CASSPTGGGYTF. CDR3 DNA: TGTGCCAGCAGCCCGACAGGGGGTGGCTACACCTTC.

This chain connects TRBV19 to TRBJ2-7; 8 bases are a match to TRBD2. The CDR3 extends over 15 amino acids. Germline values: CDR1 LNHDA, CDR2 SQIVND (reference sequence). V shed 3 bases and J 0 bases; nucleotides not matched to a gene: 4. CDR3 sequence reads: CASSIESGSSYEQYF. The CDR3 DNA reads as TGTGCCAGTAGTATTGAGAGCGGGAGCTCCTACGAGCAGTACTTC.

The rearrangement uses TRBV5-4 and TRBJ2-3; 7 nucleotides line up with TRBD2. CDR3 length: 16 residues. From germline, CDR1 is SGHNT and CDR2 YYREEE (reference sequence). V dropped 4 bases and J dropped 6; count of bases not matched to a gene: 14. The CDR3 bases are TGTGCCAGCAGCCTACGGCGGGAGATGGGGCGGGATACGCAGTATTTT. Its protein is CASSLRREMGRDTQYF.

The rearrangement links TRBV9 to TRBJ2-6; D is possibly TRBD1 (5 bases). The CDR3 spans 18 residues. CDR1 is SGDLS and CDR2 is YYNGEE in the germline V gene. Trimming removed 1 base from V and 0 bases from J, with 14 bases in between. Written as DNA, the CDR3 is TGTGCCAGCAGCGTACCGGCAGGGCATAGCTCTGGGGCCAACGTCCTGACTTTC. Its translation is CASSVPAGHSSGANVLTF.

The chain recombines TRBV6-1 with TRBJ1-5; unclear D gene. Trimming took off 6 bases at V and 3 bases at J, with 12 bases between the two ends. This CDR3 region has 14 residues. Germline-derived CDR1 and CDR2 are MNHNS and SASEGT. The CDR3 DNA reads TGTGCCAGCAGACAATCGGGGATCAATCAGCCCCAGCATTTT. Its protein is CASRQSGINQPQHF.

The chain couples TRBV6-1 to TRBJ1-5, with TRBD1 matching 9 bases. Unmatched junction bases numbered 9, after V lost 8 bases and J lost 4 bases. Germline CDR1 is MNHNS and CDR2 is SASEGT. The CDR3 has 15 amino acids. The CDR3 bases are TGTGCCAGCGGTGTCGGACAGGGGAGGAATCAGCCCCAGCATTTT. Its protein is CASGVGQGRNQPQHF.

V gene TRBV18 combines with J gene TRBJ2-5, with TRBD2 matching over 10 bases. The end of the DNA is better explained by TRBJ2-7, so the J call may be wrong. Germline CDR1 and CDR2: KGHSH and LQKENI. This CDR3 has 14 amino acids. CDR3 bases: TGTGCCAGCTCACCACCTCTAGCGGGAGCCGAGCAGTACTTC. Its protein product is CASSPPLAGAEQYF.

The chain links TRBV5-5 to TRBJ1-4; 7 bases agree with TRBD1. The CDR3 has 16 residues. The V and J ends lost 3 bases and 4 bases, in that order; junction bases with no gene match: 9. The germline V gene encodes CDR1 SGHKS and CDR2 YYEKEE (reference sequence). CDR3 region: CASSWPRTGFNEKLFF. Written as DNA, the CDR3 is TGTGCCAGCAGCTGGCCGCGGACAGGCTTTAATGAAAAACTGTTTTTT.

The chain employs TRBV7-9 and TRBJ2-4; 10 nucleotides align to TRBD1. This CDR3 has 15 residues. Germline V gene data show CDR1 as SEHNR and CDR2 as FQNEAQ (reference sequence). V lost 5 bases and J lost 6; bases outside the gene matches: 7. As DNA, the CDR3 is TGTGCCAGCAGCCCAACGACAGGGGGCTTAAACATTCAGTACTTC. Translating it yields CASSPTTGGLNIQYF.

This clone has only a few counts. CDR3 loop: CASSLGTGSNQPQHF. The CDR3 nucleotides read TGTGCCAGTAGTCTGGGGACAGGGAGCAATCAGCCCCAGCATTTT. The J gene is TRBJ1-5, the V gene TRBV19; TRBD1 agrees at 9 bases. The CDR3 has 15 residues. V gave up 5 bases and J gave up 1 base; unmatched junction bases: 3. Germline-derived CDR1 and CDR2 are LNHDA and SQIVND (reference sequence).

The chain uses TRBV6-5 and TRBJ2-7; 7 bases line up with TRBD2. Germline V gene data show CDR1 as MNHEY and CDR2 as SVGAGI. There are 16 residues in the CDR3. Germline trimming cut 3 bases from V and 6 bases from J; bases unmatched to any gene: 14. For the CDR3, the DNA is TGTGCCAGCAGTTATACCGGTCCCCGGGGGAGGGGCGAGCAGTACTTC. It translates to CASSYTGPRGRGEQYF.

Only a few counts were recorded for this clone. The rearrangement joins TRBV7-9 to TRBJ1-5, with D perhaps TRBD1 (5 bases). Germline CDR1 and CDR2: SEHNR and FQNEAQ (reference sequence). The V end was cut by 0 bases, the J end by 2 bases, with 8 bases between. CDR3 length equals 15 residues. DNA for the CDR3: TGTGCCAGCAGCTTAGCAGGAGGGGGCAATCAGCCCCAGCATTTT. Encoded protein: CASSLAGGGNQPQHF.

This sequence joins TRBV29-1 and TRBJ2-2; D remains unclear. The CDR3 sequence is 13 residues long. Germline V gene lookup returns CDR1 SQVTM and CDR2 ANQGSEA. Trimming cost V 1 base and J 4 bases, with 7 bases left between them. Here the CDR3 reads CSVEARPTGELFF. The DNA for the CDR3 is TGCAGCGTTGAAGCTAGGCCCACCGGGGAGCTGTTTTTT.

The V gene is TRBV28, the J gene TRBJ2-1; 7 bases align to TRBD2. The length of the CDR3 is 15 residues. Losses at the gene ends were 5 bases for V and 9 bases for J; bases not matched to a gene: 13. Germline V gene lookup returns CDR1 MDHEN and CDR2 SYDVKM. CDR3 coding DNA: TGTGCCAGCAGTCGGATAGCGGGTAGGTTCGGTGAGCAGTTCTTC. This encodes CASSRIAGRFGEQFF.

This chain joins TRBV5-1 and TRBJ2-6, with a possible D match to TRBD2 (5 bases). The CDR3 extends over 18 amino acids. The V end lost 4 bases, the J end lost 4 bases, and 21 bases lay between the germline ends. The germline V gene encodes CDR1 SGHRS and CDR2 YFSETQ. The CDR3: CASSHNRGPVEGANVLTF. CDR3 DNA sequence: TGCGCCAGCAGCCATAACAGAGGGCCCGTGGAAGGGGCCAACGTCCTGACTTTC. Drawing the rest from reference TRBV5-1 and TRBJ2-6, the complete variable domain is KAGVTQTPRYLIKTRGQQVTLSCSPISGHRSVSWYQQTPGQGLQFLFEYFSETQRNKGNFPGRFSGRQFSNSRSEMNVSTLELGDSALYLCASSHNRGPVEGANVLTFGAGSRLTVL.